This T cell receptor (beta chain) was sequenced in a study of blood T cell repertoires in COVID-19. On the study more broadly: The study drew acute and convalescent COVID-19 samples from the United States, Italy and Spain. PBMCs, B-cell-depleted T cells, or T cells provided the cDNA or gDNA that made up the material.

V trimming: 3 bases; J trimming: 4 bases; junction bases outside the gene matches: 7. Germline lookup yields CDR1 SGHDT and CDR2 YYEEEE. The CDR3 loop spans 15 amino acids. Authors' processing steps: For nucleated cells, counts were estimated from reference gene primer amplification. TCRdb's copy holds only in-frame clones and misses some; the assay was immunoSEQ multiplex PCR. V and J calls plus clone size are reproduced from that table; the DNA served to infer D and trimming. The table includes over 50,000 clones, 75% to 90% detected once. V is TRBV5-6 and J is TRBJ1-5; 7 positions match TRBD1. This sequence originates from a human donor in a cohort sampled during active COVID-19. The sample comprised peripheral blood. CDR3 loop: CASSSRQGWNQPQHF. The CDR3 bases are TGTGCCAGCAGCTCCCGACAGGGTTGGAATCAGCCCCAGCATTTT. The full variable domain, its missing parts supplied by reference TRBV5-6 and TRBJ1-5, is DAGVTQSPTHLIKTRGQQVTLRCSPKSGHDTVSWYQQALGQGPQFIFQYYEEEERQRGNFPDRFSGHQFPNYSSELNVNALLLGDSALYLCASSSRQGWNQPQHFGDGTRLSIL.